Below, 21 T cell receptor beta chains from the same sample are listed, as sequenced in a study of shared clonotypes between healthy human individuals. Libraries were prepared by immunoSEQ multiplex PCR; TCRdb keeps only in-frame clonotypes and omits some of them. The data contain 650,000 to 750,000 clones, approximately 75% of them seen just once; the ten biggest clones take up about 2%. Sequencing input: memory CD4+ T cells sorted from blood. Subset meaning: CD45RA-negative fraction. The receptors here all came from a woman between 25 and 40 years old in good health.

The chain joins TRBV10-2 to TRBJ2-1, with 14 bases that match TRBD2. The CDR3 is made up of 15 amino acids. CDR1 WSHSY and CDR2 SAAADI come from the germline V gene. J was trimmed by 8 bases and V by 6 bases; bases with no gene match: 6. The CDR3 sequence is CASRPGLAGVDEQFF. CDR3 bases: TGCGCCAGCAGACCGGGACTAGCGGGAGTGGATGAGCAGTTCTTC.

The genes are TRBV29-1 and TRBJ2-3, with 7 bases identical to TRBD2. The CDR3 has 14 amino acids. The germline V gene encodes CDR1 SQVTM and CDR2 ANQGSEA. V gave up 7 bases and J gave up 1 base; unmatched junction bases: 8. CDR3 loop: CSAGERGGTDTQYF. CDR3 sequence (DNA): TGCAGCGCCGGAGAGCGGGGCGGCACAGATACGCAGTATTTT.

The V call is TRBV5-4, the J call TRBJ1-2; 8 bases are shared with TRBD1. This CDR3 is built from 14 residues. Germline CDR1 is SGHNT and CDR2 is YYREEE (reference sequence). Germline trimming cut 1 base from V and 7 bases from J; bases unmatched to any gene: 6. CDR3 sequence (DNA): TGTGCCAGCAGCTTGCAGGGGGCGGCGCGTGGCTACACCTTC. Its translation: CASSLQGAARGYTF.

The J gene is TRBJ2-7, the V gene TRBV5-5, with TRBD2 identical over 10 bases. Trimming cost V 2 bases and J 7 bases; bases outside gene matches: 12. CDR3 length equals 16 residues. The germline V gene has CDR1 SGHKS and CDR2 YYEKEE (reference sequence). CDR3 coding DNA: TGTGCCAGCAGCTTATTAGCAGCGGGAGGGCCTTGGGAGCAGTACTTC. Amino acids: CASSLLAAGGPWEQYF.

This clone was seen only once. The sample contains more than one DNA sequence encoding this CDR3. The chain is built from TRBV5-1 and TRBJ1-2, with 9 bases that match TRBD1. CDR1 is SGHRS and CDR2 is YFSETQ in the germline V gene. The CDR3 covers 14 residues. V was pared by 0 bases and J by 4 bases, with 1 base of the junction left unmatched. The CDR3 sequence: CASSLGDRVYGYTF. In DNA form, the CDR3 reads TGCGCCAGCAGCTTGGGGGACAGGGTCTATGGCTACACCTTC.

This clone appeared many times. The V call is TRBV11-2, the J call TRBJ2-7; 7 bases fit TRBD2. Unmatched junction bases numbered 12, after V lost 0 bases and J lost 4 bases. Germline-derived CDR1 and CDR2 are SGHAT and FQNNGV. The CDR3 has 17 amino acids. This CDR3 reads CASSLDLTSDKGYEQYF. The CDR3, as DNA: TGTGCCAGCAGCTTAGATCTAACTAGCGACAAAGGATACGAGCAGTACTTC.

The chain joins TRBV7-9 to TRBJ1-1, with D unclear. CDR3 size: 13 residues. The germline V gene encodes CDR1 SEHNR and CDR2 FQNEAQ (reference sequence). The germline V and J ends were trimmed by 3 bases and 3 bases, with 8 bases remaining between them. The CDR3 DNA reads as TGTGCCAGCAGCTTTTATAGCGACACTGAAGCTTTCTTT. As protein: CASSFYSDTEAFF.

This clone was found once. The V gene is TRBV11-2, the J gene TRBJ2-3, with D perhaps matching TRBD2 (5 bases). Germline lookup yields CDR1 SGHAT and CDR2 FQNNGV. Between the trimmed V and J ends, which lost 0 bases and 9 bases, there was a span of 16 bases. The CDR3 spans 15 residues. DNA for the CDR3: TGTGCCAGCAGCTTAGATCGAGACTATGGAACCACGCAGTATTTT. This sequence encodes CASSLDRDYGTTQYF.

The chain combines TRBV7-2 with TRBJ2-5, with TRBD1 matching over 8 bases. Trimming cost V 4 bases and J 5 bases; bases outside gene matches: 3. The CDR3 totals 13 residues. Germline CDR1 is SGHTA and CDR2 is FQGNSA. The CDR3 sequence: CASSYQGAETQYF. The CDR3 bases are TGTGCCAGCAGCTACCAGGGGGCTGAGACCCAGTACTTC.

In its sample, this clone was seen a few times. The chain carries TRBV18 and TRBJ1-3; D uncertain. Trimming removed 4 bases from V and 0 bases from J, with 10 bases in between. The CDR3 has 15 residues. In germline, CDR1 is KGHSH, CDR2 LQKENI. The DNA for the CDR3 is TGTGCCAGCTCACTACCCGTGGGCTCTGGAAACACCATATATTTT. Amino acid sequence: CASSLPVGSGNTIYF.

This clone was seen a few times. For the CDR3, the DNA is TGCGCCAGCAGCCCTGGGGGTATTCAGAGCTCCTACAATGAGCAGTTCTTC. Amino acids: CASSPGGIQSSYNEQFF. V is TRBV5-1 and J is TRBJ2-1; either TRBD1 or TRBD2 may fit D (5 bases each). Germline CDR1 is SGHRS and CDR2 is YFSETQ. V was shortened by 4 bases and J by 0 bases, with 17 bases between the two germline ends. The CDR3 is 17 residues long.

V and J are TRBV10-1 and TRBJ2-1; no clear D. CDR1 is WNHNN, CDR2 SYGVQD, per germline (reference sequence). This CDR3 comprises 14 residues. V was trimmed by 3 bases and J by 0 bases, leaving 6 bases between them. CDR3 coding DNA: TGCGCCAGCAGTGATCGAGTCTCCTACAATGAGCAGTTCTTC. Its translation is CASSDRVSYNEQFF.

The rearrangement links TRBV7-2 to TRBJ2-1; the D gene is possibly TRBD2 (5 bases). The CDR3 sequence is 15 residues long. The V gene's germline CDR1 is SGHTA and CDR2 FQGNSA. V was shortened by 5 bases and J by 6 bases, with 17 bases between the two germline ends. CDR3 nucleotides: TGTGCCAGCAGCCTCAGGCGAGCGGAATCCAATGAGCAGTTCTTC. Protein: CASSLRRAESNEQFF.

The V and J genes are TRBV28 and TRBJ1-3; D is unresolved. Trimming cost V 3 bases and J 0 bases, with 9 bases left between them. Germline V CDR1 and CDR2: MDHEN, SYDVKM. CDR3 size: 15 residues. The CDR3 sequence: CASSLRLLSGNTIYF. The DNA of the CDR3 is TGTGCCAGCAGTTTGCGGCTCCTCTCTGGAAACACCATATATTTT.

Note on this clone: The junction and the germline gene differ at one end; a read error may be behind it. The gene calls are TRBV10-2 and TRBJ1-1, with a weak D call TRBD1 (6 bases). This CDR3 has 14 residues. Germline-derived CDR1 and CDR2 are WSHSY and SAAADI. Here the CDR3 DNA reads TGCGCCAGCGGTGAAAGACAGGCGTTCGTAGAAGCTTTCTTT. Translating gives CASGERQAFVEAFF.

This clone came up a few times. The chain joins TRBV5-8 to TRBJ1-3; D unclear. V lost 0 bases and J lost 4, with 8 bases in between. Germline V gives CDR1 SGHTS, CDR2 YDEGEE. This CDR3 comprises 14 residues. The CDR3 sequence is CASSLARIGNTIYF. In DNA, the CDR3 is TGTGCCAGCAGCTTGGCCCGGATCGGAAACACCATATATTTT.

V and J are TRBV30 and TRBJ1-1, with a weak D call TRBD1 (5 bases). Trimming pared 4 bases from V and 3 bases from J, leaving 15 bases between. The CDR3 extends over 14 amino acids. The germline CDR1 and CDR2 sequences are GTSNPN and SVGIG (reference sequence). The CDR3 coding sequence is TGTGCCTGGAACATACAGTGGGGGTACACTGAAGCTTTCTTT. It specifies CAWNIQWGYTEAFF.

This clone has just a few counts. J is TRBJ2-7 and V is TRBV9, with D tentatively TRBD1 or TRBD2 (5 bases each). The CDR3 contains 15 residues. Trimming took 0 bases from V and 2 from J, leaving 12 bases between them. Germline-derived CDR1 and CDR2 are SGDLS and YYNGEE. CDR3 DNA: TGTGCCAGCAGCGTAGCTATGGGGGACGCCTACGAGCAGTACTTC. Translating gives CASSVAMGDAYEQYF.

The J gene is TRBJ2-2, the V gene TRBV19; D is ambiguous. This CDR3 contains 16 residues. The V and J ends lost 5 bases and 3 bases respectively, with 16 bases between them. Germline values: CDR1 LNHDA, CDR2 SQIVND (reference sequence). CDR3 in DNA: TGTGCCAGTAGTCCCAGAGGCAGGACCTACACCGGGGAGCTGTTTTTT. Protein product: CASSPRGRTYTGELFF.

This clone has a handful of counts. The rearrangement links TRBV7-2 to TRBJ2-7; unclear D gene. Germline V gene lookup returns CDR1 SGHTA and CDR2 FQGNSA. V dropped 3 bases and J dropped 5 bases, with 8 bases sitting between them. The CDR3 consists of 12 residues. The CDR3 is CASSFGYDEQYF. DNA for the CDR3: TGTGCCAGCAGCTTTGGATACGACGAGCAGTACTTC.

V and J are TRBV7-2 and TRBJ1-3; D gene unclear. Deletions cut 5 bases from V and 0 bases from J, with 14 bases between. The length of the CDR3 is 16 residues. Germline values: CDR1 SGHTA, CDR2 FQGNSA. The CDR3 here is CASSAGPGRSGNTIYF. The CDR3 DNA sequence: TGTGCCAGCAGCGCCGGCCCAGGTCGCTCTGGAAACACCATATATTTT.